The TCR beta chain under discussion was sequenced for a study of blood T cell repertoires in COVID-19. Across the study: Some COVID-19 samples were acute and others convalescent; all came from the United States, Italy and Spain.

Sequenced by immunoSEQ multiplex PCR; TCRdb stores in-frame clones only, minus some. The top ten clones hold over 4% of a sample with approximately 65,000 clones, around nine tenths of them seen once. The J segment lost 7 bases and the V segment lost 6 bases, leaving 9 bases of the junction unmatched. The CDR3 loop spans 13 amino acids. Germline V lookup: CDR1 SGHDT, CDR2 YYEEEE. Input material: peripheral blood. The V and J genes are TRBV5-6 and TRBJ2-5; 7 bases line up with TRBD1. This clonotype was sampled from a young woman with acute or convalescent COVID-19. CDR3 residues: CASIQGSRGTQYF. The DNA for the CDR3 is TGTGCCAGCATACAGGGGTCCCGGGGGACCCAGTACTTC.